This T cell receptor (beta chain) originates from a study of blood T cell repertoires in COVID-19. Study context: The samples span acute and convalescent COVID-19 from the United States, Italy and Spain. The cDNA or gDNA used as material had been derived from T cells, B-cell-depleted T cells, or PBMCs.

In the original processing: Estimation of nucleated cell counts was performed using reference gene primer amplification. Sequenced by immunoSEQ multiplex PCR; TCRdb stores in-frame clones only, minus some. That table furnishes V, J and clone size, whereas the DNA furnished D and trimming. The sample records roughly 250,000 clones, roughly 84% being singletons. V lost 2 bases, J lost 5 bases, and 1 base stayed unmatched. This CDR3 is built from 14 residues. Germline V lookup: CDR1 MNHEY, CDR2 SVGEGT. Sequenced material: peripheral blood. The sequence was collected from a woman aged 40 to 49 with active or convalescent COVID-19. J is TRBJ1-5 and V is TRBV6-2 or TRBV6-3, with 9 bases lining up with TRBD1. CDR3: CASSYDRGYQPQHF. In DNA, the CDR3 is TGTGCCAGCAGTTACGACAGGGGGTATCAGCCCCAGCATTTT.